The 21 T cell receptor beta chains below were found in one sample sequenced in a study of sequential checkpoint blockade in melanoma. Repertoires were generated with immunoSEQ multiplex PCR, while TCRdb's copy carries only in-frame clones and drops some. The table includes 35,000 to 40,000 clones, over 30% detected once. Noted treatment: randomized to nivolumab then ipilimumab (arm A) or the reverse (arm B). Sequenced material: tumor tissue (inferred from file names), taken from a patient given nivolumab and ipilimumab in sequence. These receptors were collected from a human donor with melanoma.

This clone showed up just a few times. The rearrangement joins TRBV6-1 to TRBJ2-7, with 7 nucleotides matching TRBD2. The germline V gene has CDR1 MNHNS and CDR2 SASEGT. This CDR3 is 16 amino acids long. The junction had 7 bases not matched to a gene; V was cut back by 0 bases and J by 2 bases. The CDR3 nucleotides read TGTGCCAGCAGTGAAGCGGGGGGGGGACTTGCCTACGAGCAGTACTTC. Its translation: CASSEAGGGLAYEQYF.

This clone was observed a handful of times. This chain connects TRBV28 to TRBJ2-7, with 8 bases matching TRBD1. Germline CDR1 MDHEN, CDR2 SYDVKM. The CDR3 runs 14 residues. The V gene end was trimmed by 2 bases and the J gene end by 8 bases; junction bases not matched to a gene: 8. The CDR3 here is CASSLRQGRAQQYF. CDR3 nucleotides: TGTGCCAGCAGTTTAAGACAGGGGCGGGCTCAGCAGTACTTC.

Only a few counts were recorded for this clone. The genes are TRBV7-5 and TRBJ2-3; TRBD2 reflects the table's D call only, with no check against the DNA. TRBV7-5 is labeled a pseudogene. The CDR3 consists of 16 residues. The CDR3 loop reads CASSLKREGLTDTQYF. The CDR3 region has the DNA TGTGCCAGCAGCTTGAAGCGGGAGGGCCTCACAGATACGCAGTATTTT.

The V and J genes are TRBV11-3 and TRBJ1-1; 7 nucleotides align to TRBD1. The CDR3 totals 14 residues. CDR1 is SGHNT, CDR2 YENEEA, per germline. Trimming cost V 5 bases and J 5 bases; bases outside gene matches: 8. For the CDR3, the DNA is TGTGCCAGCAGCAAGGGACAGCTAATGACTGAAGCTTTCTTT. It codes for CASSKGQLMTEAFF. Based on the CDR3 plus reference TRBV11-3 and TRBJ1-1, the full variable domain is EAGVVQSPRYKIIEKKQPVAFWCNPISGHNTLYWYLQNLGQGPELLIRYENEEAVDDSQLPKDRFSAERLKGVDSTLKIQPAELGDSAVYLCASSKGQLMTEAFFGQGTRLTVV.

The CDR3 nucleotides are TGTGCCAGCAGTTTGTTGGGGACAGATGAAAAACTGTTTTTT. Translation gives CASSLLGTDEKLFF. V and J are TRBV28 and TRBJ1-4, with 7 bases fitting TRBD1. This CDR3 region has 14 residues. V shed 3 bases, J shed 6 bases, and the junction held 4 bases outside the gene matches. The germline V gene encodes CDR1 MDHEN and CDR2 SYDVKM.

This clone has a handful of counts. The genes are TRBV6-1 and TRBJ1-1; perhaps TRBD1 as D (6 bases). CDR1 and CDR2 (germline): MNHNS, SASEGT. Deletions cut 1 base from V and 10 bases from J, with 19 bases between. There are 15 residues in the CDR3. The CDR3 DNA sequence: TGTGCCAGCAGTGAAGGGGGGTCCAGGGGTCTGGTAGCTTTCTTT. Its protein is CASSEGGSRGLVAFF.

The chain joins TRBV25-1 to TRBJ1-1; no clear D. V was pared by 0 bases and J by 1 base, with 6 bases between. The CDR3 loop spans 14 amino acids. CDR1 MGHDK and CDR2 SYGVNS come from the germline V gene. As DNA, the CDR3 is TGTGCCAGCAGTGAATATAAACAGAACACTGAAGCTTTCTTT. Its protein is CASSEYKQNTEAFF.

This clone has a single count. The gene calls are TRBV19 and TRBJ2-2, with TRBD1 matching 7 bases. CDR1 and CDR2 (germline): LNHDA, SQIVND (reference sequence). The CDR3 consists of 14 residues. Germline trimming cut 8 bases from V and 6 bases from J; bases unmatched to any gene: 9. The CDR3 coding sequence is TGTGCCAGTCTGAGACAGGGCGTAGCCGGGGAGCTGTTTTTT. Its protein product is CASLRQGVAGELFF. Together with reference TRBV19 and TRBJ2-2, the CDR3 gives the full variable domain: DGGITQSPKYLFRKEGQNVTLSCEQNLNHDAMYWYRQDPGQGLRLIYYSQIVNDFQKGDIAEGYSVSREKKESFPLTVTSAQKNPTAFYLCASLRQGVAGELFFGEGSRLTVL.

This rearrangement joins TRBV12-5 to TRBJ1-1; tentative D call: TRBD1 (5 bases). The CDR3 consists of 13 residues. Germline assignment: CDR1 LGHNT and CDR2 FRNRAP. V shed 1 base and J shed 7 bases, with 10 bases lying between them. The chain's CDR3 is CASGLGGGIEAFF. The CDR3 region has the DNA TGTGCTAGTGGTTTGGGCGGGGGAATTGAAGCTTTCTTT.

This clone was detected ten times or more. V gene TRBV6-8 combines with J gene TRBJ1-1; D not certain. V lost 7 bases and J 2 bases, leaving 11 bases between the germline ends. This CDR3 is built from 13 residues. CDR1 and CDR2 from the germline V gene are MNHGY and SAAAGT. Here the CDR3 reads CASIFSVNTEAFF. The CDR3 region has the DNA TGTGCCAGCATCTTTTCAGTTAACACTGAAGCTTTCTTT.

This chain joins TRBV6-1 and TRBJ2-7; 8 bases are a match to TRBD1. This CDR3 spans 16 amino acids. Trimming at V came to 0 bases and at J to 1 base, leaving 5 bases not matched to a gene. Germline CDR1 is MNHNS and CDR2 is SASEGT. This CDR3 reads CASSEARTGRSYEQYF. As DNA, the CDR3 is TGTGCCAGCAGTGAAGCGCGGACAGGGAGATCCTACGAGCAGTACTTC.

The chain combines TRBV7-2 with TRBJ1-1; tentatively, D is TRBD1 (5 bases). Germline V CDR1 and CDR2: SGHTA, FQGNSA. Between the trimmed V and J ends, which lost 7 bases and 4 bases, there was a span of 13 bases. This CDR3 is 13 amino acids long. Here the CDR3 DNA reads TGTGCCAGCACCCTGGGACCCGGCACTGAAGCTTTCTTT. Protein product: CASTLGPGTEAFF.

This clone was observed a few times. The CDR3 sequence: CASSSLQGGFQPQHF. The CDR3 DNA sequence: TGTGCCAGCAGTTCCTTACAGGGGGGTTTTCAGCCCCAGCATTTT. The chain carries TRBV28 and TRBJ1-5; 8 positions match TRBD1. This CDR3 spans 15 amino acids. In germline, CDR1 is MDHEN, CDR2 SYDVKM. Unmatched junction bases numbered 8, after V lost 4 bases and J lost 6 bases.

This chain links TRBV15 with TRBJ1-1; TRBD1 aligns across 9 bases. There are 14 residues in the CDR3. Trimming at V came to 5 bases and at J to 1 base, leaving 2 bases not matched to a gene. Looked up from germline, CDR1 is LNHNV and CDR2 is YYDKDF (reference sequence). The CDR3 spells CATSWGQGNTEAFF. The CDR3 bases are TGTGCCACCAGCTGGGGACAGGGGAACACTGAAGCTTTCTTT.

This chain links TRBV19 with TRBJ2-7, with 8 bases that match TRBD1. Trimming removed 2 bases from V and 2 bases from J; junction bases left unmatched: 2. CDR3 size: 14 residues. Germline V CDR1 and CDR2: LNHDA, SQIVND (reference sequence). The CDR3 DNA reads TGTGCCAGTAGTATACAGGGGGCGGCCTACGAGCAGTACTTC. Protein: CASSIQGAAYEQYF.

A few counts support this clone. The J gene is TRBJ2-3, the V gene TRBV1; no check of the table's D call, TRBD2, against the DNA was made. TRBV1 has pseudogene status. The CDR3 has 16 amino acids. This CDR3 reads CASSQDQGTRADTQYF. The CDR3 DNA reads as TGCGCCAGCAGCCAAGACCAGGGGACTAGGGCAGATACGCAGTATTTT.

Notes on this clone: An end of the junction differs from the germline gene, which may be a read error. V usage is TRBV30 and J usage is TRBJ2-7, with D unresolved. CDR1 and CDR2 from the germline V gene are GTSNPN and SVGIG (reference sequence). The CDR3 totals 13 residues. The CDR3 region is CAWSVVMGSLVNF. The CDR3, as DNA: TGTGCCTGGAGTGTAGTGATGGGGTCCTTGGTGAACTTC. Full variable domain (outside the CDR3, taken from reference TRBV30 and TRBJ2-7): SQTIHQWPATLVQPVGSPLSLECTVEGTSNPNLYWYRQAAGRGLQLLFYSVGIGQISSEVPQNLSASRPQDRQFILSSKKLLLSDSGFYLCAWSVVMGSLVNFGPGTRLTVT.

The genes are TRBV11-3 and TRBJ1-3, with TRBD1 matching over 7 bases. Germline lookup yields CDR1 SGHNT and CDR2 YENEEA. With 4 bases clipped from V and 0 bases from J, the junction kept 12 bases outside the gene matches. The CDR3 covers 18 residues. The CDR3 sequence is CASSSPLGRQGSGNTIYF. Written as DNA, the CDR3 is TGTGCCAGCAGCTCCCCGTTAGGGAGACAGGGCTCTGGAAACACCATATATTTT.

The V and J genes are TRBV29-1 and TRBJ2-5; D possibly corresponds to TRBD1 (6 bases). Germline CDR1 is SQVTM and CDR2 is ANQGSEA. The CDR3 sequence is 13 residues long. Trimming removed 3 bases at V and 5 bases at J, with 13 bases between. DNA for the CDR3: TGCAGCGTTGAGAGCAGGGGTGTGGAGACCCAGTACTTC. It specifies CSVESRGVETQYF.

The chain employs TRBV29-1 and TRBJ1-2, with 9 bases lining up with TRBD1. Losses at the gene ends were 6 bases for V and 3 bases for J; bases not matched to a gene: 5. This CDR3 is built from 13 residues. The germline CDR1 and CDR2 sequences are SQVTM and ANQGSEA. CDR3 sequence: CSVSDRGDYGYTF. CDR3 nucleotide sequence: TGCAGCGTATCGGACAGGGGCGACTATGGCTACACCTTC.

The chain is built from TRBV28 and TRBJ2-7; either TRBD1 or TRBD2 may fit D (6 bases each). This CDR3 is 15 amino acids long. Trimming shortened V by 7 bases and J by 5 bases, and 21 bases separated the two germline ends. The germline CDR1 and CDR2 sequences are MDHEN and SYDVKM. CDR3 coding DNA: TGTGCCAGCACTCTGGTCGGGGGCGCAAGGGACGAGCAGTACTTC. This translates into CASTLVGGARDEQYF.